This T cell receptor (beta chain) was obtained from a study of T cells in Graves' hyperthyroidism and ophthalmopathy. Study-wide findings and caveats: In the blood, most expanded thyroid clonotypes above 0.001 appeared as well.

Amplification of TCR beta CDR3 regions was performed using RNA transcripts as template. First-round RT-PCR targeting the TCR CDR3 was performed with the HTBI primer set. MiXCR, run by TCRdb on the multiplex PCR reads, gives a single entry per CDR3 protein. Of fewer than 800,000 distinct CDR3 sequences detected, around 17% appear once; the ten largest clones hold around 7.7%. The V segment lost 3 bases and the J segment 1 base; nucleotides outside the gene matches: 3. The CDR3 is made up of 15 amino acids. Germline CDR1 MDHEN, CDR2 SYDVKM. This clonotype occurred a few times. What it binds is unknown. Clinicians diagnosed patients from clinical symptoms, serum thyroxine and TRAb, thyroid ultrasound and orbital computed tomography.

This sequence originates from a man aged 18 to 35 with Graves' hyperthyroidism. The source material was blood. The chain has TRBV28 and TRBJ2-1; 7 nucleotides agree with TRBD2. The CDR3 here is CASSFWRESYNEQFF. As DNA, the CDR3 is TGTGCCAGCAGTTTCTGGCGGGAGTCCTACAATGAGCAGTTCTTC. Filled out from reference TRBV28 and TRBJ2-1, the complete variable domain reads DVKVTQSSRYLVKRTGEKVFLECVQDMDHENMFWYRQDPGLGLRLIYFSYDVKMKEKGDIPEGYSVSREKKERFSLILESASTNQTSMYLCASSFWRESYNEQFFGPGTRLTVL.